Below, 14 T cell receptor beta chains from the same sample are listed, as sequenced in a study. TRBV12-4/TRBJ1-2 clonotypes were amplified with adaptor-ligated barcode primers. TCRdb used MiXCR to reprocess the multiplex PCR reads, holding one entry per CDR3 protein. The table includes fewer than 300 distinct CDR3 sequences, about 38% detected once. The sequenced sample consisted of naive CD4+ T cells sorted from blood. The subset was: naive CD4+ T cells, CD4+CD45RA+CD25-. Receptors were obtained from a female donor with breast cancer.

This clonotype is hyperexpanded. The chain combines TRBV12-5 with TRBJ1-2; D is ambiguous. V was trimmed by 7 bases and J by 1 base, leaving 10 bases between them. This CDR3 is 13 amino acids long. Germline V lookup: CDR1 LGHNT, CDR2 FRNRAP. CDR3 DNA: TGTGCTAGTGCCCCAAGCGGTAACTATGGCTACACCTTC. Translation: CASAPSGNYGYTF.

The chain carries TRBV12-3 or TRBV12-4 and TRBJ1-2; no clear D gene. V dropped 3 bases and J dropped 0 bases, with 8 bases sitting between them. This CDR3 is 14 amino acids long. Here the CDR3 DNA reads TGTGCCAGCAGTTTCCCAGGTCCTAACTATGGCTACACCTTC. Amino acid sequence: CASSFPGPNYGYTF.

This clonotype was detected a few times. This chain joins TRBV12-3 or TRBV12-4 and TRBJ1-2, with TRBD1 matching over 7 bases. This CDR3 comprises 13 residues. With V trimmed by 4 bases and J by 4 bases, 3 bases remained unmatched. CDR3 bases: TGTGCCAGCAGTTCGACAGGGATCTATGGCTACACCTTC. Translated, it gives CASSSTGIYGYTF.

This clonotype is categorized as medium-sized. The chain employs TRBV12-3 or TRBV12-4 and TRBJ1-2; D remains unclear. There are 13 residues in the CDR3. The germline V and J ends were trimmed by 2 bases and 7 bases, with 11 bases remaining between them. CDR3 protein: CASSLRRPPGYTF. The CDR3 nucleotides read TGTGCCAGCAGTTTAAGGAGGCCGCCTGGCTACACCTTC.

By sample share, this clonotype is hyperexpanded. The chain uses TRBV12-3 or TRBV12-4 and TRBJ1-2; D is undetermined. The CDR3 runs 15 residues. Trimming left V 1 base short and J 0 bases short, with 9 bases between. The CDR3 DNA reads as TGTGCCAGCAGTTTAGAGGTTTATCCTAACTATGGCTACACCTTC. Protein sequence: CASSLEVYPNYGYTF.

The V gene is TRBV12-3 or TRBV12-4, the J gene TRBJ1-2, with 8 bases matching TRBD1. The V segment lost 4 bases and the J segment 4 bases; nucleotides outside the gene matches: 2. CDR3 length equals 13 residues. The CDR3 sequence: CASSYGQGYGYTF. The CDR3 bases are TGTGCCAGCAGTTACGGACAGGGCTATGGCTACACCTTC.

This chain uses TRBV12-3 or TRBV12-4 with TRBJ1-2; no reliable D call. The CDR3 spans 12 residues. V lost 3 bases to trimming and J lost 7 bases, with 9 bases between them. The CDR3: CASSLVGFGYTF. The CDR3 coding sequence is TGTGCCAGCAGTTTGGTGGGGTTTGGCTACACCTTC.

The CDR3 nucleotides are TGTGCCAGCAGTACTTCCGGGACTTCCTATGGCTACACCTTC. Amino acid sequence: CASSTSGTSYGYTF. The genes are TRBV12-3 or TRBV12-4 and TRBJ1-2; D is perhaps TRBD1 (5 bases). CDR3 length: 14 residues. The V and J ends lost 5 bases and 4 bases respectively, with 14 bases between them.

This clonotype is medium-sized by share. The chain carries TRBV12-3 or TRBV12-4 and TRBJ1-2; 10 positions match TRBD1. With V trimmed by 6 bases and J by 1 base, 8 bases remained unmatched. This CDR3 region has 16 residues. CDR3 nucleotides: TGTGCCAGCAGCCCCGGGACAGGGGTATTTAACTATGGCTACACCTTC. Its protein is CASSPGTGVFNYGYTF.

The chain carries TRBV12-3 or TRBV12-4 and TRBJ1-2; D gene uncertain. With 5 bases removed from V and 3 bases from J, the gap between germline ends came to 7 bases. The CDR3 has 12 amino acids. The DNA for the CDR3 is TGTGCCAGCAGTCCGAGGCACTATGGCTACACCTTC. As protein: CASSPRHYGYTF.

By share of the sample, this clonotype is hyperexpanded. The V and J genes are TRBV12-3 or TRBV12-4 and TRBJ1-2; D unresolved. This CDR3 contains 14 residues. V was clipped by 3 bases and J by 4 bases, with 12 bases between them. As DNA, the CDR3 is TGTGCCAGCAGTTTTAGGCAGAAGGGCTATGGCTACACCTTC. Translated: CASSFRQKGYGYTF.

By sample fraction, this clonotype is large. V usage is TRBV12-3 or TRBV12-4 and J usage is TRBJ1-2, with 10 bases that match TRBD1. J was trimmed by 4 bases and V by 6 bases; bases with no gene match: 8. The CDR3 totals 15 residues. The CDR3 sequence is CASSRDRGLGYGYTF. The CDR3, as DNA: TGTGCCAGCAGCCGGGACAGGGGTTTGGGCTATGGCTACACCTTC.

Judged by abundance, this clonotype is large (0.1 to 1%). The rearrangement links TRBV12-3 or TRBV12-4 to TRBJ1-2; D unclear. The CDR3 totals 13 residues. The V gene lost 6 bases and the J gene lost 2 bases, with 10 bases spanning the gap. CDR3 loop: CASRVTANYGYTF. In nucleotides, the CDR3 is TGTGCCAGCAGGGTGACGGCAAACTATGGCTACACCTTC.

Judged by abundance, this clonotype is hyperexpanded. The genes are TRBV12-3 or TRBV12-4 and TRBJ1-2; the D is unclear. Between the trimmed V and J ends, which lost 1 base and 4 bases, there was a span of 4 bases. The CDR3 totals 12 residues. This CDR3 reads CASSLVLYGYTF. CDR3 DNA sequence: TGTGCCAGCAGTTTAGTGCTCTATGGCTACACCTTC.